This TCR beta chain was sequenced for a study of immune heterogeneity within non-small cell lung tumors. General study points: Different tumor locations in one patient shared dominant CDR3 beta clonotypes yet harbored unique high-frequency clones.

TCR beta CDR3 regions came from multiplex PCR with 32 forward V and 13 reverse J primers. In TCRdb, the multiplex PCR reads were re-called with MiXCR into one record per CDR3 protein. In the table there are around 2,900 distinct CDR3 sequences, roughly 14% of which are singletons. This clonotype counts as medium-sized (0.01 to 0.1%). What it binds is unknown. Trimming removed 4 bases at V and 5 bases at J, with 12 bases between. The CDR3 spans 13 residues. Germline lookup yields CDR1 SGHRS and CDR2 YFSETQ. Template material comprised bulk tumor genomic DNA at 450 to 600 ng per sample. Doctors removed several biopsies from each primary tumor during surgery, keeping them far apart. Enrolled patients presented with newly diagnosed, previously untreated non-small cell lung cancer and underwent curative surgery.

The chain employs TRBV5-1 and TRBJ1-2; D is uncertain. The receptor comes from a female donor with non-small cell lung cancer. Sequencing used lung tumor tissue. The CDR3 DNA reads TGCGCCAGCAGCGGACCCGTGGATTATGGCTACACCTTC. Its protein is CASSGPVDYGYTF.